The present T cell receptor (beta chain) was sequenced within a study of T cells in Graves' hyperthyroidism and ophthalmopathy. Germline assignment: CDR1 SNHLY and CDR2 FYNNEI. The CDR3 loop spans 15 amino acids. Trimming cost V 3 bases and J 1 base; bases outside gene matches: 4. This clonotype was recorded many times. The CDR3 regions of TCR beta were amplified from RNA transcripts. A first-round RT-PCR of the TCR CDR3 used the HTBI primer set. Using its own MiXCR run on the multiplex PCR reads, TCRdb lists one record per CDR3 protein. The table has roughly 700,000 distinct CDR3 sequences, roughly 15% seen once; the top ten hold about 10%.

The chain uses TRBV2 and TRBJ1-1, with 8 bases lining up with TRBD1. This receptor was identified in a young woman with Graves' hyperthyroidism. The sequencing sample was made of blood. DNA of the CDR3: TGTGCCAGCAGTGAGAGGACAGGGACGAACACTGAAGCTTTCTTT. Translated: CASSERTGTNTEAFF.